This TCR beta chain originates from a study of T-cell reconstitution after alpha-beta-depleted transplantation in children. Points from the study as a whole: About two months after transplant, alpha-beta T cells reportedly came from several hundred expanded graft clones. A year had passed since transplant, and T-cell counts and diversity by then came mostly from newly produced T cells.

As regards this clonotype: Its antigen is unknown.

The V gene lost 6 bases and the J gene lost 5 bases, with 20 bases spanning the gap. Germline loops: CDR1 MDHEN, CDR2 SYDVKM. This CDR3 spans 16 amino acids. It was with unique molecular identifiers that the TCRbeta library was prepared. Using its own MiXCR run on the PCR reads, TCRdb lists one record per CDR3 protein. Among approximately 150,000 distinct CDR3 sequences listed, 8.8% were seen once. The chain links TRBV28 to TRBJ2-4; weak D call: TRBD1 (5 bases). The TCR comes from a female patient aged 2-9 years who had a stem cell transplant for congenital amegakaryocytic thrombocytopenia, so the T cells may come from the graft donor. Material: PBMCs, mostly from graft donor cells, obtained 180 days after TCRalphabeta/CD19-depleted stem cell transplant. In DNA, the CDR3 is TGTGCCAGCAGACTTGACCGCTGGGGCAGCCAAAACATTCAGTACTTC. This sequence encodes CASRLDRWGSQNIQYF.